The 14 T cell receptor beta chains below come from one sample, sequenced in a study of blood T cell repertoires in COVID-19. Assay: immunoSEQ multiplex PCR; the TCRdb copy retains only in-frame clones and omits some. The sample records over 300,000 clones, approximately 84% being singletons. Sequencing was performed on PBMCs or T cells enriched from blood (not recorded which). Receptors originate from a woman between 18 and 30 years old who had recovered from COVID-19.

The chain links TRBV30 to TRBJ1-1; 9 nucleotides match TRBD1. CDR3 size: 13 residues. Per germline, CDR1 GTSNPN and CDR2 SVGIG (reference sequence). Trimming removed 3 bases from V and 6 bases from J; junction bases left unmatched: 5. The CDR3 DNA reads as TGTGCCTGGAGCAGACAGGGGGGAGCTGAAGCTTTCTTT. It translates to CAWSRQGGAEAFF.

The rearrangement joins TRBV3-1 (or the pseudogene TRBV3-2) to TRBJ1-5; weak D call: TRBD1 (5 bases). The germline CDR1 and CDR2 sequences are LGHDT and YNNKEL (reference sequence). CDR3 length: 16 residues. The V gene lost 1 base and the J gene lost 0 bases, with 10 bases spanning the gap. The CDR3 sequence is CASSQGTQASNQPQHF. Written as DNA, the CDR3 is TGTGCCAGCAGCCAAGGGACACAAGCTAGCAATCAGCCCCAGCATTTT.

V usage is TRBV3-1 (or the pseudogene TRBV3-2) and J usage is TRBJ1-6; possibly TRBD1 for D (6 bases). CDR3 length: 15 residues. Trimming shortened V by 3 bases and J by 7 bases, and 13 bases separated the two germline ends. Germline lookup yields CDR1 LGHDT and CDR2 YNNKEL (reference sequence). The CDR3 region is CASSHTTGRNSPLHF. CDR3 nucleotide sequence: TGTGCCAGCAGCCACACGACAGGTAGAAATTCACCCCTCCACTTT.

This clone came up a few times. The chain recombines TRBV18 with TRBJ2-7, with TRBD1 matching 7 bases. CDR1 is KGHSH, CDR2 LQKENI, per germline. With 2 bases clipped from V and 7 bases from J, the junction kept 8 bases outside the gene matches. This CDR3 spans 14 amino acids. CDR3 nucleotide sequence: TGTGCCAGCTCACCAAGACAGGGATTGGGGGAGCAGTACTTC. Translating gives CASSPRQGLGEQYF.

This chain joins TRBV5-4 and TRBJ2-5, with 10 bases that match TRBD1. Germline V lookup: CDR1 SGHNT, CDR2 YYREEE (reference sequence). V shed 3 bases and J 6 bases; nucleotides not matched to a gene: 2. The CDR3 contains 13 residues. In DNA, the CDR3 is TGTGCCAGCAGCTCCGACAGGGGGCAGACCCAGTACTTC. This codes for CASSSDRGQTQYF.

This clone was detected only once. The chain links TRBV30 to TRBJ1-6; weak D call: TRBD1 (5 bases). Looked up from germline, CDR1 is GTSNPN and CDR2 is SVGIG (reference sequence). V was cut by 4 bases and J by 4 bases, with 8 bases left in between. This CDR3 contains 13 residues. The CDR3 DNA is TGTGCCTGGACCAGGGATTATAATTCACCCCTCCACTTT. Translation: CAWTRDYNSPLHF.

This clone came up once. The chain is built from TRBV14 and TRBJ1-1, with unresolved D. Trimming pared 4 bases from V and 2 bases from J, leaving 8 bases between. Germline CDR1 and CDR2: SGHDN and FVKESK. This CDR3 comprises 13 residues. The CDR3 sequence: CASSPSVNTEAFF. CDR3 DNA sequence: TGTGCCAGCAGCCCCTCTGTCAACACTGAAGCTTTCTTT.

This sequence joins TRBV10-3 and TRBJ2-3; 14 nucleotides line up with TRBD2. Germline assignment: CDR1 ENHRY and CDR2 SYGVKD. J gave up 0 bases and V 6 bases, and 14 bases lay outside the gene matches. The CDR3 is 20 amino acids. CDR3 nucleotides: TGTGCCATCAGGAGTGGCCCCGGGACTAGCGGGGGCCCCAGCACAGATACGCAGTATTTT. Its translation is CAIRSGPGTSGGPSTDTQYF.

The genes are TRBV7-8 and TRBJ2-3, with 10 bases matching TRBD1. J was trimmed by 3 bases and V by 3 bases; bases with no gene match: 6. Per germline, CDR1 SGHVS and CDR2 FQNEAQ. The length of the CDR3 is 16 residues. In nucleotides, the CDR3 is TGTGCCAGCAGCTTTGGTGGGACAGGGGTTACAGATACGCAGTATTTT. Residues: CASSFGGTGVTDTQYF. Drawing the rest from reference TRBV7-8 and TRBJ2-3, the complete variable domain is GAGVSQSPRYKVAKRGQDVALRCDPISGHVSLFWYQQALGQGPEFLTYFQNEAQLDKSGLPSDRFFAERPEGSVSTLKIQRTQQEDSAVYLCASSFGGTGVTDTQYFGPGTRLTVL.

The rearrangement links TRBV24-1 to TRBJ1-2; D is perhaps TRBD1 (6 bases). Per the germline V gene, CDR1 is KGHDR and CDR2 is SFDVKD. This CDR3 comprises 16 residues. Trimming left V 3 bases short and J 3 bases short, with 16 bases between. The CDR3 bases are TGTGCCACCAGTGATAAGTACAGGGAGCCCCACTATGGCTACACCTTC. This sequence encodes CATSDKYREPHYGYTF.

The rearrangement uses TRBV27 and TRBJ2-7; 10 bases line up with TRBD1. The ends lost 6 bases at V and 5 bases at J; junction bases unmatched: 13. The CDR3 consists of 16 residues. Germline V gene lookup returns CDR1 MNHEY and CDR2 SMNVEV (reference sequence). CDR3 sequence reads: CASSSGLGQGKDEQYF. CDR3 coding DNA: TGTGCCAGCAGCTCGGGCCTGGGACAGGGGAAGGACGAGCAGTACTTC.

This clone was counted a single time. V and J are TRBV7-2 and TRBJ2-2; a weak D match, TRBD2 (6 bases). V was trimmed by 1 base and J by 8 bases, leaving 14 bases between them. Germline V lookup: CDR1 SGHTA, CDR2 FQGNSA. The CDR3 loop spans 15 amino acids. Here the CDR3 reads CASSLVWGVTGELFF. The CDR3, as DNA: TGTGCCAGCAGCTTAGTCTGGGGGGTAACAGGGGAGCTGTTTTTT.

The chain has TRBV14 and TRBJ1-1; D gene ambiguous. The ends were cut back, 2 bases at V and 2 bases at J, with 9 bases in the middle. The germline CDR1 and CDR2 sequences are SGHDN and FVKESK. This CDR3 has 14 residues. CDR3 loop: CASSQRGRNTEAFF. Written as DNA, the CDR3 is TGTGCCAGCAGCCAACGCGGGCGAAACACTGAAGCTTTCTTT. Looking up the rest from reference TRBV14 and TRBJ1-1 gives the full variable domain: EAGVTQFPSHSVIEKGQTVTLRCDPISGHDNLYWYRRVMGKEIKFLLHFVKESKQDESGMPNNRFLAERTGGTYSTLKVQPAELEDSGVYFCASSQRGRNTEAFFGQGTRLTVV.

This clone was detected a few times. The rearrangement links TRBV7-9 to TRBJ1-1, with D perhaps matching TRBD1 (6 bases). The V and J ends lost 4 bases and 0 bases respectively, with 12 bases between them. CDR1 and CDR2 (germline): SEHNR, FQNEAQ (reference sequence). This CDR3 comprises 15 residues. The CDR3 is CASSSNRDMNTEAFF. CDR3 coding DNA: TGTGCCAGCAGCTCTAACAGGGACATGAACACTGAAGCTTTCTTT.